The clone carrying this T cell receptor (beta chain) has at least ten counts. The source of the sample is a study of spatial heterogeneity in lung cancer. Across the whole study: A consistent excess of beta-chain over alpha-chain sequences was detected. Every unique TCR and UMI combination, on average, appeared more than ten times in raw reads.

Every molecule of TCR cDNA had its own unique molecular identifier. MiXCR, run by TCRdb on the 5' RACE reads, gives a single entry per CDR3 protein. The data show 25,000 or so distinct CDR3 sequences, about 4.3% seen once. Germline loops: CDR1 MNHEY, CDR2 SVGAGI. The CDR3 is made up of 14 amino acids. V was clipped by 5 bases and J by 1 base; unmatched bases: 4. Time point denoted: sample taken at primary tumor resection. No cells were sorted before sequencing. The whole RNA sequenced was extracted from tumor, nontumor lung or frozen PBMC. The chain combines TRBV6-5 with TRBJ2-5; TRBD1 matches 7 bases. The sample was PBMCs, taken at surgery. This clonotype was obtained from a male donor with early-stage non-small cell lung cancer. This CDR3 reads CASSRRDSQETQYF. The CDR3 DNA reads TGTGCCAGCAGTCGCCGGGACAGCCAAGAGACCCAGTACTTC.